A selection of T cell receptor beta chains follows, all from one sample in a study of blood T cell repertoires in COVID-19. Profiled with immunoSEQ multiplex PCR; TCRdb holds only in-frame clones, not every one. Among some 460,000 clones listed, about 85% were seen once. Material for sequencing was PBMCs or T cells enriched from blood (not recorded which). These receptors were taken from a woman younger than 30 with acute COVID-19. Both conserved end residues are part of each CDR3. The D gene is left open where the match is weak. Only part of the rows carry a size: once, few, many, or a class if the clone is expanded.

J,size,V,D,CDR3,DNA
TRBJ2-1,once,TRBV19,TRBD2,CASSAHTSGRVGEQFF,TGTGCCAGTAGTGCCCACACTAGCGGGAGGGTGGGTGAGCAGTTCTTC
TRBJ2-5,once,TRBV4-1,-,CASSPDPGQWSPQYF,TGCGCCAGCAGCCCCGACCCAGGGCAGTGGAGTCCCCAGTACTTC
TRBJ2-1,-,TRBV6-4,TRBD2,CASGGGDYNEQFF,TGTGCCAGTGGGGGGGGAGACTACAATGAGCAGTTCTTC
TRBJ2-5,-,TRBV5-1,TRBD1,CASSFSRGRQETQYF,TGCGCCAGCAGCTTCTCCAGGGGGCGACAAGAGACCCAGTACTTC
TRBJ1-2,-,TRBV15,-,CATSRDRANYGYTF,TGTGCCACCAGCAGAGACAGGGCCAACTATGGCTACACCTTC
TRBJ2-3,-,TRBV9,-,CASSVEVFGGSDTQYF,TGTGCCAGCAGCGTTGAGGTTTTTGGGGGGTCAGATACGCAGTATTTT
TRBJ1-1,-,TRBV11-2,-,CASSLRGGNEAFF,TGTGCCAGCAGCTTAAGGGGCGGGAATGAAGCTTTCTTT
TRBJ1-4,once,TRBV7-9,TRBD1,CASSLAVVGTGEKEKLFF,TGTGCCAGCAGCTTAGCAGTTGTCGGGACAGGGGAAAAAGAAAAACTGTTTTTT
TRBJ2-7,-,TRBV11-2,TRBD1,CASSPNRGKSYEQYF,TGTGCCAGCAGCCCGAACAGGGGAAAGAGCTACGAGCAGTACTTC
TRBJ1-4,-,TRBV7-9,TRBD1,CASSSGQGINVGEKLFF,TGTGCCAGCAGCTCCGGACAGGGAATCAATGTGGGTGAAAAACTGTTTTTT
TRBJ1-4,-,TRBV5-5,TRBD1,CASSHTGVKEKLFF,TGTGCCAGCAGCCACACAGGGGTTAAGGAAAAACTGTTTTTT
TRBJ1-2,-,TRBV25-1,TRBD1,CASSESGQAYGYTF,TGTGCCAGCAGTGAATCCGGACAGGCCTATGGCTACACCTTC
TRBJ2-7,-,TRBV19,TRBD1,CASTRGNEQYF,TGTGCCAGTACCAGGGGGAACGAGCAGTACTTC
TRBJ2-5,-,TRBV5-6,-,CASSLAAGRETQYF,TGTGCCAGCAGCTTGGCCGCAGGGAGGGAGACCCAGTACTTC
TRBJ1-3,-,TRBV4-1,-,CASSQVGGSGNTIYF,TGCGCCAGCAGCCAGGTTGGGGGCAGTGGAAACACCATATATTTT
TRBJ1-2,-,TRBV5-1,TRBD1,CASSLRTGEYGYTF,TGCGCCAGCAGCTTGAGGACAGGGGAATATGGCTACACCTTC
TRBJ1-2,-,TRBV6-1,-,CASGEGTTYGYTF,TGTGCCAGCGGTGAAGGGACTACGTATGGCTACACCTTC
TRBJ1-3,-,TRBV11-2,-,CASSLEGRQGNTIYF,TGTGCCAGCAGCTTAGAAGGCAGGCAAGGAAACACCATATATTTT
TRBJ1-1,-,TRBV27,-,CASRKDSLMNTEAFF,TGTGCCAGCAGGAAGGACAGCCTCATGAACACTGAAGCTTTCTTT
TRBJ1-5,-,TRBV5-6,-,CASSSRRGSNQPQHF,TGTGCCAGCAGCTCTCGGCGGGGTAGCAATCAGCCCCAGCATTTT
TRBJ1-2,few,TRBV27,-,CASSSDRLYGYTF,TGTGCCAGCAGCTCGGACAGACTCTATGGCTACACCTTC
TRBJ2-7,-,TRBV28,-,CASSFSYEQYF,TGTGCCAGCAGTTTTTCATACGAGCAGTACTTC
TRBJ1-3,-,TRBV12-3/TRBV12-4,-,CASSLATGTIYF,TGTGCCAGCAGTTTAGCGACTGGCACCATATATTTT
TRBJ1-6,-,TRBV7-9,-,CASSLLGASSPLHF,TGTGCCAGCAGCTTGTTGGGGGCGAGTTCACCCCTCCACTTT
TRBJ1-6,-,TRBV7-2,-,CASSLEYNSPLHF,TGTGCCAGCAGCTTGGAGTATAATTCACCCCTCCACTTT
TRBJ2-3,-,TRBV15,TRBD1,CATSRAAGRTGGYF,TGTGCCACCAGCAGAGCCGCGGGACGGACAGGGGGGTATTTT
TRBJ1-1,-,TRBV19,TRBD1,CASSPVGAGTGVTEAFF,TGTGCCAGTAGTCCTGTAGGAGCCGGGACAGGGGTCACTGAAGCTTTCTTT
TRBJ1-2,-,TRBV27,TRBD1,CASSSNPQGGKGYTF,TGTGCCAGCAGTTCCAATCCACAGGGGGGAAAGGGCTACACCTTC
TRBJ2-7,few,TRBV5-4,TRBD1,CATYRDRNTYEQYF,TGTGCCACGTACCGGGACAGAAATACCTACGAGCAGTACTTC
TRBJ1-5,-,TRBV24-1,-,CATSGVLGDQPQHF,TGTGCCACCAGTGGTGTTCTAGGTGATCAGCCCCAGCATTTT
TRBJ2-3,-,TRBV29-1,-,CSVDGDTDTQYF,TGCAGCGTTGACGGGGACACAGATACGCAGTATTTT
TRBJ2-7,-,TRBV5-6,TRBD2,CASSSGLAGVFEQYF,TGTGCCAGCAGCTCAGGACTAGCGGGAGTCTTTGAGCAGTACTTC
TRBJ2-7,once,TRBV20-1,TRBD2,CSASELAGFVYEQYF,TGCAGTGCTAGTGAATTAGCGGGATTTGTCTACGAGCAGTACTTC
TRBJ2-7,-,TRBV28,-,CASSLLSQQYF,TGTGCCAGCAGTTTGTTATCTCAGCAGTACTTC
TRBJ1-1,few,TRBV6-5,-,CASKEFTGYDTEAFF,TGTGCCAGCAAGGAATTCACAGGGTATGACACTGAAGCTTTCTTT
TRBJ2-1,-,TRBV6-5,TRBD2,CASGTSGAYNEQFF,TGTGCCAGCGGCACTAGCGGGGCCTACAATGAGCAGTTCTTC
TRBJ2-7,-,TRBV7-3,-,CASSLTVSGEQYF,TGTGCCAGCAGCTTAACCGTTTCGGGGGAGCAGTACTTC
TRBJ1-5,once,TRBV28,-,CASRQEWQPQHF,TGTGCCAGTCGACAGGAGTGGCAGCCCCAGCATTTT
TRBJ2-3,-,TRBV7-2,-,CASSLAPGGGTDTQYF,TGTGCCAGCAGCTTAGCGCCCGGCGGGGGCACAGATACGCAGTATTTT
TRBJ1-6,-,TRBV10-3,-,CATTPGHNNSPLHF,TGTGCCACCACCCCGGGACATAATAATTCACCCCTCCACTTT
TRBJ2-3,-,TRBV21-1,-,CASSKVTSDTDTQYF,TGTGCCAGCAGCAAAGTTACTAGCGACACAGATACGCAGTATTTT
TRBJ2-5,-,TRBV5-1,TRBD2,CASSRRRAGASGTQYF,TGCGCCAGCAGCCGGAGGCGAGCGGGGGCGTCGGGGACCCAGTACTTC
TRBJ2-1,-,TRBV4-1,-,CASSQVSTQYNEQFF,TGCGCCAGCAGCCAAGTCTCTACCCAATACAATGAGCAGTTCTTC
TRBJ2-2,-,TRBV24-1,TRBD1,CATSDQRTGGTGELFF,TGTGCCACCAGTGATCAGAGGACAGGGGGCACCGGGGAGCTGTTTTTT
TRBJ2-7,once,TRBV4-2,-,CASSQGLGGVGGNEQYF,TGTGCCAGCAGCCAAGGGCTCGGCGGGGTTGGTGGTAACGAGCAGTACTTC
TRBJ1-2,-,TRBV3-1/TRBV3-2,TRBD1,CASSHGDSQRGGYTF,TGTGCCAGCAGCCACGGGGACAGCCAAAGGGGTGGCTACACCTTC
TRBJ2-3,-,TRBV6-2/TRBV6-3,TRBD2,CASSYLLQAGRTRGTDTQYF,TGTGCCAGCAGTTACCTCCTTCAAGCAGGGAGGACTAGAGGCACAGATACGCAGTATTTT
TRBJ1-6,-,TRBV27,TRBD1,CASSLRQGAFSPLHF,TGTGCCAGCAGTTTACGACAGGGGGCGTTTTCACCCCTCCACTTT
TRBJ1-1,-,TRBV7-9,-,CASSWQAEAFF,TGTGCCAGCAGCTGGCAGGCTGAAGCTTTCTTT
TRBJ2-1,once,TRBV11-3,-,CASSPGHYNEQFF,TGTGCCAGCAGCCCAGGACACTACAATGAGCAGTTCTTC
TRBJ2-7,-,TRBV7-2,TRBD2,CASSWEAGYEQYF,TGTGCCAGCAGCTGGGAAGCGGGGTACGAGCAGTACTTC
TRBJ2-5,-,TRBV5-1,TRBD1,CASSGDRGETQYF,TGCGCCAGCAGCGGGGACAGGGGAGAGACCCAGTACTTC
TRBJ1-2,-,TRBV19,TRBD1,CASNLGTAILGYTF,TGTGCCAGTAACCTGGGGACAGCCATCCTTGGCTACACCTTC
TRBJ2-2,-,TRBV7-3,-,CASSSKNTGELFF,TGTGCCAGCAGCAGCAAGAACACCGGGGAGCTGTTTTTT
TRBJ2-2,-,TRBV3-1/TRBV3-2,-,CASSQDPGGGHTGELFF,TGTGCCAGCAGCCAAGATCCTGGGGGGGGGCACACCGGGGAGCTGTTTTTT
TRBJ1-3,-,TRBV28,-,CASSGQLNSGNTIYF,TGTGCCAGCAGTGGGCAGTTGAACTCTGGAAACACCATATATTTT
TRBJ2-2,-,TRBV10-1,-,CASSSDTGELFF,TGCGCCAGCAGTTCAGACACCGGGGAGCTGTTTTTT
TRBJ1-3,-,TRBV27,-,CASSLRSSGNTIYF,TGTGCCAGCAGTTTAAGGAGTTCTGGAAACACCATATATTTT
TRBJ2-3,-,TRBV27,-,CASSQYLMDTQYF,TGTGCCAGCAGTCAATACTTGATGGATACGCAGTATTTT
TRBJ1-3,-,TRBV5-1,-,CASSRGSGRGSGNTIYF,TGCGCCAGCAGTCGGGGTAGCGGACGCGGCTCTGGAAACACCATATATTTT